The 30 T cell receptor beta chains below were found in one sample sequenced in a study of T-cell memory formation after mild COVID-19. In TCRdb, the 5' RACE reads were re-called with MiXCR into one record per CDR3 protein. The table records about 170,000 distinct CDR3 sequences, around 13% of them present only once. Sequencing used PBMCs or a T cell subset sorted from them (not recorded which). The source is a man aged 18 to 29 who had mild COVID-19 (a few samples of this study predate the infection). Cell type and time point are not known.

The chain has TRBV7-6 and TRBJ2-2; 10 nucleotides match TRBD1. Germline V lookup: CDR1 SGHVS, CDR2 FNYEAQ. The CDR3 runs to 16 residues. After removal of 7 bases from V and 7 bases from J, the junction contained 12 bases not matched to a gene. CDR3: CASTDQPGQGNGELFF. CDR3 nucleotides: TGTGCCAGCACCGACCAACCGGGACAGGGGAACGGGGAGCTGTTTTTT.

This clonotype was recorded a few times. The CDR3 nucleotides read TGTGCCAGCAGCTTAACACCGGTGCGGCGTGGCGGGGGGGTCCCCAGGGAGACCCAGTACTTC. It encodes CASSLTPVRRGGGVPRETQYF. The J gene is TRBJ2-5, the V gene TRBV7-3; 9 positions match TRBD2. V shed 0 bases and J 5 bases; nucleotides not matched to a gene: 22. Germline V gives CDR1 SGHTA, CDR2 FQGTGA. CDR3 length equals 21 residues.

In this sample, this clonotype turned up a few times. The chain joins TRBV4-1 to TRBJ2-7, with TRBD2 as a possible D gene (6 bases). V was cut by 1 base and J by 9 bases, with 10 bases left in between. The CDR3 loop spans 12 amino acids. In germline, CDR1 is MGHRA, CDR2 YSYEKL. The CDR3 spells CASSQGPGVQYF. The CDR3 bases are TGCGCCAGCAGCCAAGGACCGGGGGTGCAGTACTTC.

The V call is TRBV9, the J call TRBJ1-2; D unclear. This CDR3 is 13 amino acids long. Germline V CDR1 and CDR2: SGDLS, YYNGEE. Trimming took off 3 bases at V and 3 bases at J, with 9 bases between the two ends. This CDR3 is CASSDGEHYGYTF. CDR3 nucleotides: TGTGCCAGCAGCGATGGGGAACACTATGGCTACACCTTC.

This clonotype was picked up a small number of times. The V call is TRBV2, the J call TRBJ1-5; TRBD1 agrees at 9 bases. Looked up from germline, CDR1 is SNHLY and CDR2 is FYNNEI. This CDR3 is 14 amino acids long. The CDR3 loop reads CACKRDRETRPQHF. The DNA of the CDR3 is TGTGCTTGCAAACGGGACAGGGAGACCAGGCCCCAGCATTTT.

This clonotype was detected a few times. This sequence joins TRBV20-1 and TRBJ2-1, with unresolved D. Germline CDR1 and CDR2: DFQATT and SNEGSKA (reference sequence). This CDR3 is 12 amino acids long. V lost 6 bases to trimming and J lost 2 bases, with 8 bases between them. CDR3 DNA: TGCAGTGCCGCCCCCACCTACAATGAGCAGTTCTTC. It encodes CSAAPTYNEQFF.

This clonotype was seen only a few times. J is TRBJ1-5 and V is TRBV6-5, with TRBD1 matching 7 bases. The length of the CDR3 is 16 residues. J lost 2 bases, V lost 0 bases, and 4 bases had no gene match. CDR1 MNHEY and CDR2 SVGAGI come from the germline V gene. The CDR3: CASSYSRTGGNQPQHF. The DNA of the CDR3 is TGTGCCAGCAGTTACTCTCGAACAGGGGGCAATCAGCCCCAGCATTTT.

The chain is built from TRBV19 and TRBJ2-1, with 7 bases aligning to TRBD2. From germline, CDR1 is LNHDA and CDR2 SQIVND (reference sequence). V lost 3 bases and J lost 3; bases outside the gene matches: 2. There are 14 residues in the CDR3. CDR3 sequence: CASSISSGYNEQFF. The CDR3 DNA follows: TGTGCCAGTAGTATTTCTAGCGGCTACAATGAGCAGTTCTTC. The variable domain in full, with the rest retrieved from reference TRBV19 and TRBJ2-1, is DGGITQSPKYLFRKEGQNVTLSCEQNLNHDAMYWYRQDPGQGLRLIYYSQIVNDFQKGDIAEGYSVSREKKESFPLTVTSAQKNPTAFYLCASSISSGYNEQFFGPGTRLTVL.

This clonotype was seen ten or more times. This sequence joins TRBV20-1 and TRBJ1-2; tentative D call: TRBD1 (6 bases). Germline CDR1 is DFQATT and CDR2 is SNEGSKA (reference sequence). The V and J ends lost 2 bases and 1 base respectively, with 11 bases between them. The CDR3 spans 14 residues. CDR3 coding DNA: TGCAGTGCTAGAAGGACAGACCTTAACTATGGCTACACCTTC. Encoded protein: CSARRTDLNYGYTF.

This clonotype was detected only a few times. CDR3 nucleotides: TGTGCCAGCAGTTTATTAGGATTCGACACCGGGGAGCTGTTTTTT. Its protein is CASSLLGFDTGELFF. The V and J genes are TRBV27 and TRBJ2-2; no reliable D call. The length of the CDR3 is 15 residues. CDR1 is MNHEY, CDR2 SMNVEV, per germline (reference sequence). V was pared by 1 base and J by 3 bases, with 9 bases between.

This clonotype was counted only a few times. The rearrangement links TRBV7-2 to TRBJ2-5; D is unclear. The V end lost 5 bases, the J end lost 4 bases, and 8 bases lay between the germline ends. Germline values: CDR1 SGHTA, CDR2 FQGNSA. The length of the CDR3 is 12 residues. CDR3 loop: CASSPETETQYF. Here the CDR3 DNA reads TGTGCCAGCAGCCCAGAGACAGAGACCCAGTACTTC. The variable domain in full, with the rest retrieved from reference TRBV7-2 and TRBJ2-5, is GAGVSQSPSNKVTEKGKDVELRCDPISGHTALYWYRQSLGQGLEFLIYFQGNSAPDKSGLPSDRFSAERTGGSVSTLTIQRTQQEDSAVYLCASSPETETQYFGPGTRLLVL.

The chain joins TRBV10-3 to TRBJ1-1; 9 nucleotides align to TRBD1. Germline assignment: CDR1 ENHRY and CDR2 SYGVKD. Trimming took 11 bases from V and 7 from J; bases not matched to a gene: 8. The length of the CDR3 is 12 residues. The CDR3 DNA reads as TGTGCCGCGTCACAGGGGGCAGGTGAAGCTTTCTTT. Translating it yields CAASQGAGEAFF.

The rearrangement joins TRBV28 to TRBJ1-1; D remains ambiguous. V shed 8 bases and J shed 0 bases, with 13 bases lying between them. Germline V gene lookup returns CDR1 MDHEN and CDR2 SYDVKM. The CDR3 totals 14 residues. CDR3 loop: CASSPRKMNTEAFF. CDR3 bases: TGTGCCAGCTCACCGAGAAAGATGAACACTGAAGCTTTCTTT.

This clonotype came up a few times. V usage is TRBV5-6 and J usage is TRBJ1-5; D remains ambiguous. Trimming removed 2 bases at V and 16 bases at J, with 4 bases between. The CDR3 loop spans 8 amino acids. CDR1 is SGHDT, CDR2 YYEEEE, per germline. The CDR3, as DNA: TGTGCCAGCAGCTTCCCCCATTTT. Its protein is CASSFPHF.

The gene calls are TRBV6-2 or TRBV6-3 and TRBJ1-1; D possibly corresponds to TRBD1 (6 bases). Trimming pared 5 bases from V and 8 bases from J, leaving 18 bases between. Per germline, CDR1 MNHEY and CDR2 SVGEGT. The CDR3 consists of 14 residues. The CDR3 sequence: CASSQTAGGAEAFF. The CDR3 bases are TGTGCCAGCAGTCAGACAGCGGGGGGGGCCGAAGCTTTCTTT.

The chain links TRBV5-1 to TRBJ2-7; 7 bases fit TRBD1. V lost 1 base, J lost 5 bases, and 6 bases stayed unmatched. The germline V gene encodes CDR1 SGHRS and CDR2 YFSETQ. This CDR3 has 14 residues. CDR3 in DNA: TGCGCCAGCAGCTTGACAGGGGAGTGGGACGAGCAGTACTTC. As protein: CASSLTGEWDEQYF.

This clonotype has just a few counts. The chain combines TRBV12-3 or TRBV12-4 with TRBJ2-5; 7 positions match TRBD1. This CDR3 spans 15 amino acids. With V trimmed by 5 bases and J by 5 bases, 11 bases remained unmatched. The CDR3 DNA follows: TGTGCCAGCAGTCAAAGACAGGGTCTGGCGGAGACCCAGTACTTC. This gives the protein CASSQRQGLAETQYF.

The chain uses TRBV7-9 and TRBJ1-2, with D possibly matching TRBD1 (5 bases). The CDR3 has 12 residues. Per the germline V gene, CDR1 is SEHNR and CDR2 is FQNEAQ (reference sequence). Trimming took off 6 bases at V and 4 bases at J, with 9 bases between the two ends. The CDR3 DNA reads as TGTGCCAGCAGTCGGGACGTCTATGGCTACACCTTC. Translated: CASSRDVYGYTF.

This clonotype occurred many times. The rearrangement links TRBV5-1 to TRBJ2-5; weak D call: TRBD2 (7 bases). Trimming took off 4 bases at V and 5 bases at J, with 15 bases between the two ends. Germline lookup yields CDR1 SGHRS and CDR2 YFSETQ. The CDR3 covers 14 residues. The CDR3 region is CASSVGGGEETQYF. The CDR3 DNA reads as TGCGCCAGCAGCGTTGGCGGGGGCGAGGAGACCCAGTACTTC.

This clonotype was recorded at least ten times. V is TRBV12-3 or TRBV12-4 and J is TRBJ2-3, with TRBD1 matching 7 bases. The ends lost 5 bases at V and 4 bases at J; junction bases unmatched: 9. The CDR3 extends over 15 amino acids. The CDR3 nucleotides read TGTGCCAGCAGTCCCCCAGGGGGTAGGGCAGATACGCAGTATTTT. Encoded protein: CASSPPGGRADTQYF.

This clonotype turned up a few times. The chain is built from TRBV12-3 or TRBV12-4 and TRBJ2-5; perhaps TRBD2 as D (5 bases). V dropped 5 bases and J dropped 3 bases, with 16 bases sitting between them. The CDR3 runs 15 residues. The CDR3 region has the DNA TGTGCCAGCAGTCGCGAGGGTACCCGAGAAGAGACCCAGTACTTC. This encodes CASSREGTREETQYF.

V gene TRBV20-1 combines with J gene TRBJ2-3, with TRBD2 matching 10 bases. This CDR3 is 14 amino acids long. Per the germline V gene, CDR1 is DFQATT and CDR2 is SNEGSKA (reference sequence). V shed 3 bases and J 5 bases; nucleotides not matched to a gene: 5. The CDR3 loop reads CSASTSGAKDTQYF. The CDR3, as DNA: TGCAGTGCTAGCACTAGCGGGGCGAAAGATACGCAGTATTTT.

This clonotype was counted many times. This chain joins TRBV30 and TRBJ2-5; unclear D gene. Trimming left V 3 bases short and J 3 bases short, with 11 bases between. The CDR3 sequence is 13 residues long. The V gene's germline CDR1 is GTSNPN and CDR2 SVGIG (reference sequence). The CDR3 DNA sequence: TGTGCCTGGAGAGGCGCAGCTGAAGAGACCCAGTACTTC. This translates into CAWRGAAEETQYF.

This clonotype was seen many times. The CDR3 loop is CASSLASTHTDTQYF. CDR3 in DNA: TGTGCCAGCAGCTTGGCGTCTACCCACACAGATACGCAGTATTTT. This chain connects TRBV5-4 to TRBJ2-3; D gene unclear. From germline, CDR1 is SGHNT and CDR2 YYREEE (reference sequence). CDR3 size: 15 residues. Trimming left V 0 bases short and J 2 bases short, with 10 bases between. The variable domain in full, completed from reference TRBV5-4 and TRBJ2-3, reads ETGVTQSPTHLIKTRGQQVTLRCSSQSGHNTVSWYQQALGQGPQFIFQYYREEENGRGNFPPRFSGLQFPNYSSELNVNALELDDSALYLCASSLASTHTDTQYFGPGTRLTVL.

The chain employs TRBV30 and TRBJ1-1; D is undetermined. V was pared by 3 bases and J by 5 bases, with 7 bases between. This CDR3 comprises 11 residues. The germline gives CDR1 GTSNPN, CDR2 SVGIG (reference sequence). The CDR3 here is CAWSGRTEAFF. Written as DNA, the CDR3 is TGTGCCTGGAGCGGCAGGACTGAAGCTTTCTTT.

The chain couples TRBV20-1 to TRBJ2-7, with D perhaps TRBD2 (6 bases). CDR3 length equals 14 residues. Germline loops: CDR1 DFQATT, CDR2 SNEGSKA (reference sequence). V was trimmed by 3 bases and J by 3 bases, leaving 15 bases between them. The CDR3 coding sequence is TGCAGTGCTAGGCCCACTGGGGGGTTCTACGAGCAGTACTTC. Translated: CSARPTGGFYEQYF.

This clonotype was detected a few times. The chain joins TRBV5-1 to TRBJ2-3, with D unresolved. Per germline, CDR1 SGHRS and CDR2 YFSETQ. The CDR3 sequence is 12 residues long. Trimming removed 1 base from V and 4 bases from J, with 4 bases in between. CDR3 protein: CASSLPADTQYF. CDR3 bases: TGCGCCAGCAGCTTGCCCGCAGATACGCAGTATTTT.

The CDR3 sequence is CASSPRQAEGYTF. The CDR3 DNA follows: TGTGCCAGCTCACCACGGCAGGCGGAGGGCTACACCTTC. The rearrangement joins TRBV18 to TRBJ1-2; D remains ambiguous. The germline CDR1 and CDR2 sequences are KGHSH and LQKENI. V lost 1 base and J lost 8, with 11 bases in between. This CDR3 has 13 amino acids.

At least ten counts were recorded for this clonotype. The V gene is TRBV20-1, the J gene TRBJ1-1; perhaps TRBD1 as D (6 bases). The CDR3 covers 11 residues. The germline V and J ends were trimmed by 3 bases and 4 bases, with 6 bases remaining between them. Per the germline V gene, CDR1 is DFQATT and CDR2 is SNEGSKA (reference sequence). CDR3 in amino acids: CSASRGTEAFF. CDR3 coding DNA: TGCAGTGCTAGCAGGGGCACTGAAGCTTTCTTT.

The CDR3 loop reads CASSAVGDGANVLTF. CDR3 DNA: TGTGCCAGCAGCGCGGTGGGTGATGGGGCCAACGTCCTGACTTTC. The chain recombines TRBV7-3 with TRBJ2-6; D gene unclear. Germline lookup yields CDR1 SGHTA and CDR2 FQGTGA. The V and J ends lost 5 bases and 3 bases respectively, with 11 bases between them. The CDR3 has 15 amino acids.